One sample yielded the 28 T cell receptor beta chains listed below, sequenced in a study of PD-1 blockade in classical Hodgkin lymphoma (dated by TCRdb to about 2020). The library was obtained by the immunoSEQ multiplex PCR assay. The table comes from immuneACCESS by way of TCRdb, which keeps in-frame sequences with V and J called. Part of the clones is missing from these tables; in studies checked, under half for an unresolved V gene and the rest for unknown reasons. In all, the sample holds 30,000 to 45,000 clones, and 80% to 90% of those were seen once. The top ten clones comprise 6.5% to 9.5% of the sample. The time point label corresponds to: cycle 2 day 1 (C2D1) of nivolumab. Relapse after autologous stem cell transplantation had occurred in all trial patients, and cohorts A, B and C were distinguished by prior brentuximab vedotin exposure. The material was peripheral blood mononuclear cells (PBMCs), obtained before the second cycle of nivolumab. These receptors all stem from a human donor with classical Hodgkin lymphoma.

The chain has TRBV30 and TRBJ2-7; D gene ambiguous. The V end lost 5 bases, the J end lost 12 bases, and 8 bases lay between the germline ends. Germline V gene data show CDR1 as GTSNPN and CDR2 as SVGIG (reference sequence). This CDR3 comprises 8 residues. The CDR3 is CAWPSRYF. In DNA, the CDR3 is TGTGCCTGGCCAAGCAGGTACTTC. Combining the CDR3 with reference TRBV30 and TRBJ2-7 gives the whole variable domain SQTIHQWPATLVQPVGSPLSLECTVEGTSNPNLYWYRQAAGRGLQLLFYSVGIGQISSEVPQNLSASRPQDRQFILSSKKLLLSDSGFYLCAWPSRYFGPGTRLTVT.

This chain joins TRBV29-1 and TRBJ2-4; weak D call: TRBD2 (7 bases). Germline CDR1 reads SQVTM; CDR2 reads ANQGSEA. V was pared by 3 bases and J by 6 bases, with 18 bases between. The CDR3 sequence is 15 residues long. CDR3 in DNA: TGCAGCGTTGAGGGGGGGCGGGACGTCGCAAACATTCAGTACTTC. This encodes CSVEGGRDVANIQYF.

V usage is TRBV5-1 and J usage is TRBJ2-2; the match to TRBD1 covers 11 bases. Trimming removed 0 bases from V and 4 bases from J; junction bases left unmatched: 8. The CDR3 is made up of 18 amino acids. Per the germline V gene, CDR1 is SGHRS and CDR2 is YFSETQ. The CDR3 region is CASSLALGGQGGTGELFF. Here the CDR3 DNA reads TGCGCCAGCAGCTTGGCCCTTGGGGGACAGGGGGGCACCGGGGAGCTGTTTTTT.

The rearrangement joins TRBV9 to TRBJ1-5; the D is unclear. V lost 0 bases and J lost 1, with 8 bases in between. Germline values: CDR1 SGDLS, CDR2 YYNGEE. CDR3 length: 15 amino acids. The DNA of the CDR3 is TGTGCCAGCAGCGTAGCGGGGTTCAGCAATCAGCCCCAGCATTTT. Protein sequence: CASSVAGFSNQPQHF.

The V and J genes are TRBV27 and TRBJ2-5; tentatively, D is TRBD1 or TRBD2 (6 bases each). Germline CDR1 is MNHEY and CDR2 is SMNVEV (reference sequence). Trimming shortened V by 3 bases and J by 5 bases, and 13 bases separated the two germline ends. CDR3 length: 14 residues. CDR3 bases: TGTGCCAGCAGTTTTCCGGGGGCAGGGGAGACCCAGTACTTC. Amino acids: CASSFPGAGETQYF.

The J gene is TRBJ2-4, the V gene TRBV14, with a tentative D call TRBD1 (6 bases). Germline lookup yields CDR1 SGHDN and CDR2 FVKESK. The CDR3 loop spans 15 amino acids. The V and J ends lost 4 bases and 1 base respectively, with 11 bases between them. Here the CDR3 reads CASSPFDRAKNIQYF. The CDR3 region has the DNA TGTGCCAGCAGCCCCTTTGACAGGGCCAAAAACATTCAGTACTTC.

This chain connects TRBV7-2 to TRBJ2-5; no clear D gene. From germline, CDR1 is SGHTA and CDR2 FQGNSA. The length of the CDR3 is 16 residues. Trimming shortened V by 2 bases and J by 1 base, and 14 bases separated the two germline ends. The CDR3 sequence is CASSLSLSDSQETQYF. In DNA form, the CDR3 reads TGTGCCAGCAGCTTAAGTCTGTCAGATAGCCAAGAGACCCAGTACTTC. The full variable domain, with the rest looked up from reference TRBV7-2 and TRBJ2-5, is GAGVSQSPSNKVTEKGKDVELRCDPISGHTALYWYRQSLGQGLEFLIYFQGNSAPDKSGLPSDRFSAERTGGSVSTLTIQRTQQEDSAVYLCASSLSLSDSQETQYFGPGTRLLVL.

The rearrangement links TRBV18 to TRBJ2-5; D may be TRBD1 (5 bases). Germline lookup yields CDR1 KGHSH and CDR2 LQKENI. V lost 3 bases and J 3 bases, leaving 17 bases between the germline ends. CDR3 length: 16 residues. Here the CDR3 DNA reads TGTGCCAGCTCACCGAATGGTGTTGCCAGGGAAGAGACCCAGTACTTC. Its protein is CASSPNGVAREETQYF.

V and J are TRBV5-4 and TRBJ2-1, with 7 nucleotides matching TRBD2. V shed 4 bases, J shed 8 bases, and the junction held 9 bases outside the gene matches. CDR1 and CDR2 from the germline V gene are SGHNT and YYREEE (reference sequence). The CDR3 is 14 amino acids. The CDR3 DNA reads as TGTGCCAGCAGCCCCTGGACTAGTAAGGATGAGCAGTTCTTC. This sequence encodes CASSPWTSKDEQFF.

This clone appeared once. V is TRBV5-1 and J is TRBJ2-3; 7 bases are shared with TRBD2. CDR1 is SGHRS and CDR2 is YFSETQ in the germline V gene. V dropped 7 bases and J dropped 2; count of bases not matched to a gene: 10. The CDR3 loop spans 15 amino acids. The CDR3 sequence: CASFAGTTHTDTQYF. CDR3 in DNA: TGCGCCAGCTTCGCCGGGACTACACACACAGATACGCAGTATTTT.

The rearrangement uses TRBV10-2 and TRBJ1-5; D is unclear. Germline-derived CDR1 and CDR2 are WSHSY and SAAADI. V lost 3 bases, J lost 6 bases, and 12 bases lay in between. The CDR3 loop spans 14 amino acids. The CDR3 DNA sequence: TGCGCCAGCAGTGATTTGGCTACGCGTCAGCCCCAGCATTTT. This codes for CASSDLATRQPQHF.

In the case of this clone: At one of its ends the junction is not consistent with the germline gene, which may arise from a read error. The chain employs TRBV11-2 and TRBJ1-4; no firm D call. Germline V lookup: CDR1 SGHAT, CDR2 FQNNGV. The CDR3 consists of 13 residues. CDR3 nucleotide sequence: TGTGCCAGCAGCCTAGAAGCTAATGAAAAACTGTTTTTT. Protein sequence: CASSLEANEKLFF.

This clone was recorded only once. The rearrangement uses TRBV18 and TRBJ2-7; TRBD2 might be the D (5 bases). The CDR3 runs 13 residues. V lost 3 bases and J 4 bases, leaving 10 bases between the germline ends. CDR1 and CDR2 (germline): KGHSH, LQKENI. The CDR3 reads CASSPSERYEQYF. The CDR3 coding sequence is TGTGCCAGCTCACCTAGCGAGAGGTACGAGCAGTACTTC.

The V and J genes are TRBV5-1 and TRBJ1-2; D not certain. CDR1 and CDR2 from the germline V gene are SGHRS and YFSETQ. V was pared by 0 bases and J by 6 bases, with 12 bases between. The CDR3 covers 14 residues. In nucleotides, the CDR3 is TGCGCCAGCAGCTTGGACAGCAATAAAAATGGCTACACCTTC. It is translated as CASSLDSNKNGYTF.

V is TRBV5-1 and J is TRBJ2-1, with 10 bases that match TRBD2. There are 17 residues in the CDR3. The junction had 9 bases not matched to a gene; V was cut back by 2 bases and J by 4 bases. Germline CDR1 SGHRS, CDR2 YFSETQ. The CDR3 loop reads CASSFRLAGSRYNEQFF. DNA for the CDR3: TGCGCCAGCAGCTTCAGACTAGCGGGCTCCCGATACAATGAGCAGTTCTTC.

The genes are TRBV15 and TRBJ2-1; TRBD2 matches 10 bases. The germline gives CDR1 LNHNV, CDR2 YYDKDF (reference sequence). CDR3 length: 14 residues. Unmatched junction bases numbered 7, after V lost 0 bases and J lost 14 bases. CDR3 nucleotides: TGTGCCACCAGCAGAGATCGCCTAGCGGGAGTAAAGTTCTTC. Translation: CATSRDRLAGVKFF.

The chain employs TRBV7-9 and TRBJ2-3; 7 nucleotides align to TRBD1. The CDR3 is made up of 15 amino acids. J was trimmed by 1 base and V by 5 bases; bases with no gene match: 6. CDR1 and CDR2 from the germline V gene are SEHNR and FQNEAQ (reference sequence). The DNA for the CDR3 is TGTGCCAGCAGCCTACAGGGGATCGGCACAGATACGCAGTATTTT. Its translation is CASSLQGIGTDTQYF.

The gene calls are TRBV28 and TRBJ2-1; no clear D. The ends were cut back, 6 bases at V and 9 bases at J, with 12 bases in the middle. The germline V gene encodes CDR1 MDHEN and CDR2 SYDVKM. This CDR3 contains 12 residues. This CDR3 reads CASSLLVGEQFF. DNA of the CDR3: TGTGCCAGCAGCCTACTTGTGGGTGAGCAGTTCTTC.

This sequence joins TRBV6-1 and TRBJ1-6; D is undetermined. The V end was cut by 11 bases, the J end by 2 bases, with 16 bases between. Per the germline V gene, CDR1 is MNHNS and CDR2 is SASEGT. This CDR3 comprises 15 residues. CDR3 amino acids: CAGGSGETYNSPLHF. The CDR3 DNA sequence: TGTGCCGGAGGAAGTGGGGAGACCTATAATTCACCCCTCCACTTT.

The chain uses TRBV11-2 and TRBJ2-7; no clear D. Germline CDR1 and CDR2: SGHAT and FQNNGV. The CDR3 sequence is 14 residues long. V shed 3 bases and J shed 3 bases, with 12 bases lying between them. CDR3 region: CASSLFRVGYEQYF. The DNA for the CDR3 is TGTGCCAGCAGCTTGTTTAGGGTTGGCTACGAGCAGTACTTC.

J is TRBJ1-1 and V is TRBV28; the D is unclear. The V end was cut by 4 bases, the J end by 7 bases, with 13 bases between. The CDR3 spans 13 residues. Germline V lookup: CDR1 MDHEN, CDR2 SYDVKM. This CDR3 reads CASSSPPGREAFF. The DNA of the CDR3 is TGTGCCAGCAGTTCCCCGCCCGGACGTGAAGCTTTCTTT.

The rearrangement links TRBV7-3 to TRBJ1-3, with unresolved D. Per the germline V gene, CDR1 is SGHTA and CDR2 is FQGTGA. The CDR3 contains 16 residues. Between the trimmed V and J ends, which lost 2 bases and 0 bases, there was a span of 11 bases. The CDR3, as DNA: TGTGCCAGCAGCTTAGTAGAGAGAAACTCTGGAAACACCATATATTTT. Amino acids: CASSLVERNSGNTIYF.

This clone was detected a few times. The chain is built from TRBV21-1 and TRBJ1-1. TRBV21-1 is designated a pseudogene. The length of the CDR3 is 15 residues. CDR3 coding DNA: TGTGCCAGGACCCAAGGGGTTCTGGGGGACACTGAAGCTTTCTTT. Translation: CARTQGVLGDTEAFF.

CDR3 DNA sequence: TGTGCCAGCAGTTACTTGGCGGATGCAAATGGCTACACCTTC. Translating gives CASSYLADANGYTF. This rearrangement joins TRBV6-5 to TRBJ1-2; D remains ambiguous. CDR1 is MNHEY, CDR2 SVGAGI, per germline. This CDR3 is built from 14 residues. V shed 1 base and J shed 6 bases, with 12 bases lying between them.

This clone was observed a few times. V is TRBV18 and J is TRBJ2-7; possible D gene TRBD2, 6 bases. V gave up 5 bases and J gave up 6 bases, with 14 bases separating them. The CDR3 covers 13 residues. Germline V gives CDR1 KGHSH, CDR2 LQKENI. The CDR3 loop reads CASSVVAEPEQYF. The CDR3 DNA reads as TGTGCCAGCTCAGTGGTAGCGGAACCCGAGCAGTACTTC.

This sequence joins TRBV1 and TRBJ2-1; the table calls TRBD1, which could not be checked here. TRBV1 is described as a pseudogene. The CDR3 runs 13 residues. CDR3 residues: CTSSQDPHSEQFF. The CDR3 nucleotides read TGCACCAGCAGCCAAGATCCGCACAGTGAGCAGTTCTTC.

This rearrangement joins TRBV7-3 to TRBJ2-7; D not resolved. Trimming pared 0 bases from V and 0 bases from J, leaving 6 bases between. The CDR3 consists of 14 residues. Germline CDR1 is SGHTA and CDR2 is FQGTGA. The CDR3 coding sequence is TGTGCCAGCAGCTTAACGACGGGCTCCTACGAGCAGTACTTC. It yields the protein CASSLTTGSYEQYF.

The chain couples TRBV4-1 to TRBJ1-2; no reliable D call. V was trimmed by 0 bases and J by 5 bases, leaving 13 bases between them. The CDR3 length is 15 residues. Per the germline V gene, CDR1 is MGHRA and CDR2 is YSYEKL. CDR3 loop: CASSQDRPSGYGYTF. The CDR3 coding sequence is TGCGCCAGCAGCCAAGATCGGCCTTCGGGGTATGGCTACACCTTC.